The sequence of this T cell receptor (beta chain) was determined in a study of blood T cell repertoires in COVID-19. Study-wide context: Samples taken during acute and convalescent COVID-19 were collected in the United States, Italy and Spain.

The sample holds a few counts of this clone. In the source study's methods: Estimation of nucleated cell counts relied on the amplification of reference gene primers. TCRdb's table, derived via immunoSEQ multiplex PCR, lists solely in-frame clones and lacks some. V, J and clone size were drawn from that table, and D and trimming were deduced from the DNA. The sample includes about 170,000 clones, roughly nine tenths seen only once; the top ten take about 1.2%. With V trimmed by 5 bases and J by 0 bases, 17 bases remained unmatched. The CDR3 has 19 residues. Germline lookup yields CDR1 MNHEY and CDR2 SMNVEV (reference sequence). Ages ranged from about 18 to 89 years, with residence in under 25 US areas.

V usage is TRBV27 and J usage is TRBJ2-7, with 9 bases fitting TRBD2. This sequence originates from a human donor with acute COVID-19. The donor label of this sample is uncertain. The specimen was PBMCs or T cells enriched from blood (not recorded which). The CDR3 loop is CASSPHTGTSFFHSYEQYF. Here the CDR3 DNA reads TGTGCCAGCAGTCCCCACACCGGGACTAGCTTCTTTCACTCCTACGAGCAGTACTTC.